The sequence of this TCR beta chain was determined in a study of monozygotic twins with inflammatory bowel disease. Study-wide results and limits: It was in IBD patients that TCRbeta diversity (inverse Simpson) was lower than in healthy co-twins.

Investigators pulled total RNA out of whole blood and did not sort T cells. CDR1 is MRHNA, CDR2 SNTAGT, per germline. The CDR3 runs 15 residues. Each CDR3 protein gets one entry in TCRdb, which reprocessed the 5' RACE reads and gives no DNA. This table holds more than 300,000 distinct CDR3 sequences. Remarks on this clonotype: The antigen is undetermined.

This TCR came from a human donor with ulcerative colitis or Crohn's disease, or a healthy co-twin of an affected twin (not recorded which). This chain connects TRBV6-4 to TRBJ1-2; as DNA is missing, the TRBD1 call by TCRdb cannot be tested. Sequenced input: blood. CDR3 amino acids: CASSESAGQGAGYTF.